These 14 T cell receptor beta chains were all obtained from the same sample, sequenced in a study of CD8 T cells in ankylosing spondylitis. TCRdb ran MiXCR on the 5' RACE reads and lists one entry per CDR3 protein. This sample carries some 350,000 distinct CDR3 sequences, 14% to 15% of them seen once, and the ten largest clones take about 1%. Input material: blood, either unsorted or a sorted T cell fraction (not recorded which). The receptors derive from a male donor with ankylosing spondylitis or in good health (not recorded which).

The CDR3 DNA sequence: TGCAGTGCTGGGGTAGCGGGGGGGAAAGATACGCAGTATTTT. Protein product: CSAGVAGGKDTQYF. The chain combines TRBV20-1 with TRBJ2-3; 11 bases line up with TRBD2. Unmatched junction bases numbered 6, after V lost 5 bases and J lost 5 bases. This CDR3 contains 14 residues. CDR1 is DFQATT and CDR2 is SNEGSKA in the germline V gene (reference sequence).

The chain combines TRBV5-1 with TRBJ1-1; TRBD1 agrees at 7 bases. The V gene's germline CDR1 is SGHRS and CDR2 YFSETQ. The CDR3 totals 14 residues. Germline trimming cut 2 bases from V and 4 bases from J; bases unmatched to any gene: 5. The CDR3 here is CASSFNRGGTEAFF. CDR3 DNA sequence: TGCGCCAGCAGCTTTAACAGGGGCGGCACTGAAGCTTTCTTT.

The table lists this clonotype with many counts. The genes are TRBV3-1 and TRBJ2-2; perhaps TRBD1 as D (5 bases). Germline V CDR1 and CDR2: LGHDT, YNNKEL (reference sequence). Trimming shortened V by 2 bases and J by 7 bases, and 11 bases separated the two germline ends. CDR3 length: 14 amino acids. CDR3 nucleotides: TGTGCCAGCAGCCAAAGGGGATCAAGCGGGGAGCTGTTTTTT. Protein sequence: CASSQRGSSGELFF.

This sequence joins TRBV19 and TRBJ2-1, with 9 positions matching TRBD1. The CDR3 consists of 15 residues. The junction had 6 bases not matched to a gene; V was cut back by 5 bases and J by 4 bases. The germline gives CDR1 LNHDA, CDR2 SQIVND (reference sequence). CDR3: CASSASGQGYNEQFF. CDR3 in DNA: TGTGCCAGTAGTGCCTCGGGACAGGGTTACAATGAGCAGTTCTTC.

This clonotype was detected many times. The CDR3 sequence is CSASSLARGQFYEQYF. CDR3 DNA sequence: TGCAGTGCTAGTTCTCTTGCCAGGGGCCAATTCTACGAGCAGTACTTC. The genes are TRBV20-1 and TRBJ2-7, with a tentative D call TRBD1 (6 bases). Germline V gene lookup returns CDR1 DFQATT and CDR2 SNEGSKA (reference sequence). V gave up 3 bases and J gave up 3 bases, with 21 bases separating them. The length of the CDR3 is 16 residues.

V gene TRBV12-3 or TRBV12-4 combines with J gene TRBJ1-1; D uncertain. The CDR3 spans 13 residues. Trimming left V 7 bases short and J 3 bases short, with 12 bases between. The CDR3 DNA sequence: TGTGCCAGCACCCCGTCCGTGGACACTGAAGCTTTCTTT. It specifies CASTPSVDTEAFF.

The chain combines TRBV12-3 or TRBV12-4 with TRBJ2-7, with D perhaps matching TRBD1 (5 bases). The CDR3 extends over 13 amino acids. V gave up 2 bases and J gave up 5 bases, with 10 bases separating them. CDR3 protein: CASSLQGRDEQYF. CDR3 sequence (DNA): TGTGCCAGCAGTTTACAGGGAAGGGACGAGCAGTACTTC.

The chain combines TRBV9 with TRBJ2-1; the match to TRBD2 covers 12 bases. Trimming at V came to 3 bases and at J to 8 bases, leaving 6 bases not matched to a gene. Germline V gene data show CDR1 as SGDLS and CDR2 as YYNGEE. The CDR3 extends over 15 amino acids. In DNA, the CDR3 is TGTGCCAGCAGCGCTAGCGGGAGGGGTCTCGATGAGCAGTTCTTC. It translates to CASSASGRGLDEQFF.

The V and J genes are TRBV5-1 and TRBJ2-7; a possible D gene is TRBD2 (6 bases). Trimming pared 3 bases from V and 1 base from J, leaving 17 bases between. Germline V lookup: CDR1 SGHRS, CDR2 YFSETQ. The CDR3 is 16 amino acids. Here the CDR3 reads CASSWGSSSVSYEQYF. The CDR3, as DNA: TGCGCCAGCAGCTGGGGATCTTCTAGCGTTTCCTACGAGCAGTACTTC.

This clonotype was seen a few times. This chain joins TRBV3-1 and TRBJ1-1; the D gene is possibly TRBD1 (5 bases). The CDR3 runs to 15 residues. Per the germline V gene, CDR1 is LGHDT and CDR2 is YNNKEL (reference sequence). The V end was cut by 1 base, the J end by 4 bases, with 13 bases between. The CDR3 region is CASSQGSQRGTEAFF. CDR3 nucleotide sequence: TGTGCCAGCAGCCAAGGGAGCCAAAGGGGCACTGAAGCTTTCTTT. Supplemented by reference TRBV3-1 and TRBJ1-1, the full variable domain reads DTAVSQTPKYLVTQMGNDKSIKCEQNLGHDTMYWYKQDSKKFLKIMFSYNNKELIINETVPNRFSPKSPDKAHLNLHINSLELGDSAVYFCASSQGSQRGTEAFFGQGTRLTVV.

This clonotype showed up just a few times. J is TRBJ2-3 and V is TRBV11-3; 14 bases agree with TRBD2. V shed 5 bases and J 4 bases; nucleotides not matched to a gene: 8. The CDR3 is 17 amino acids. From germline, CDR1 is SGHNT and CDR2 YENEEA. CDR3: CASSLGTSGRNADTQYF. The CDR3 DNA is TGTGCCAGCAGCCTAGGGACTAGCGGGAGAAACGCAGATACGCAGTATTTT.

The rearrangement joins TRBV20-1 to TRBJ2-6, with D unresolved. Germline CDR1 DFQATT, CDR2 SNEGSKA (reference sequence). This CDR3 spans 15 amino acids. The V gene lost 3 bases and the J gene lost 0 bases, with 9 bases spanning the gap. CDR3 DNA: TGCAGTGCTAGTCTACCCGACTCTGGGGCCAACGTCCTGACTTTC. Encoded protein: CSASLPDSGANVLTF.

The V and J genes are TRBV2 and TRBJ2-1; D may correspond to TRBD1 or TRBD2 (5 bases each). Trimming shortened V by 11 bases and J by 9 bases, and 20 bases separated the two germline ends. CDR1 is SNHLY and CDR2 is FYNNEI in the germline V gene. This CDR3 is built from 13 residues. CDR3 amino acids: CAGRRDPQGEQFF. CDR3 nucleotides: TGTGCCGGTCGCCGGGACCCTCAGGGTGAGCAGTTCTTC.

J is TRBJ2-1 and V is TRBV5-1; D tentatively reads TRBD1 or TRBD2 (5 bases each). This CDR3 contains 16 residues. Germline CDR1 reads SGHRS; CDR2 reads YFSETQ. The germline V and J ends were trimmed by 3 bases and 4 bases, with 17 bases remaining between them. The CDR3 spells CASSYQETGGYNEQFF. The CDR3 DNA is TGCGCCAGCAGCTACCAGGAGACTGGGGGTTACAATGAGCAGTTCTTC.